This T cell receptor beta chain stems from a study of blood T cell repertoires in COVID-19 (dated by TCRdb to the early 2020s). About the full investigation: Samples from collaborators originated in the United States, Italy and Spain and spanned both the acute and convalescent phases of COVID-19. The prospective study material was composed of cDNA or gDNA derived from T cells, B-cell-depleted T cells, or PBMCs. Deeply sampled blood TCRbeta repertoires from subjects exposed to, actively infected with, or recovered from COVID-19 were included in the dataset. The repertoires were released in a freely available public database intended as a resource for research on the immune response to SARS-CoV-2. The samples were drawn from two sources: the first 160 participants of the ongoing ImmuneRACE study, and 950 to 1,500 subjects contributed by 6 global collaborators. Nearly every sample came with metadata listing a de-identified subject ID, COVID-19 status, age in years and sex. Where available, HLA class I and class II types were taken from metadata supplied by the sample provider and were not determined by assay-based typing.

TCRbeta CDR3 regions were amplified from genomic DNA using the immunoSEQ Assay, a bias-controlled multiplex PCR. In the source study's methods: Nucleated cell counts per sample were estimated from amplification of reference gene primers within the assay. Sequence reads were collapsed and filtered to measure the absolute abundance of every unique TCRbeta CDR3 rearrangement. For each sample, productive Simpson clonality was calculated by taking the square root of Simpson's diversity index across productive rearrangements. TCRdb took this table from immuneACCESS and kept in-frame rearrangements with V and J called. Such tables lack part of the clones; where checked against another copy, unresolved V genes explain under half of the gap, and the rest is unexplained. V and J calls and clone size are given by that table; D and trimming were obtained from the DNA. The sample table holds some 19,000 clones, of which 88% were seen once. Of the sample, 9.5% to 12% is held by the ten largest clones.

The germline V gene yields MDHEN for CDR1 and SYDVKM for CDR2. Trimming removed 3 bases from V and 1 base from J, leaving 18 bases between the germline ends. There are 17 amino acids in the CDR3, from cysteine to phenylalanine inclusive. Only CDR3 DNA is held: 51 bases, read in frame from base 1. Each collaborating institution followed its own protocols to collect whole blood in K2EDTA tubes. Collaborator samples were shipped for TCRbeta analysis as frozen whole blood, isolated PBMCs, or DNA extracted from either sample type. A word on this clone: Its antigen has not been determined. The input lacks base qualities; no much larger clone sits a single base away.

Summary of the overall study and its limitations: How much clinical and demographic metadata was included differed by source and by participant, and the metadata was provided uncurated.

This receptor was taken from a human donor in a cohort sampled during active COVID-19. The donor label of this sample is uncertain. Sequencing used peripheral blood. The rearranged segments are TRBV28 and TRBJ1-2; the D gene is possibly TRBD1, with 6 bases matching. CDR3 region: CASSFLSLRQVNYGYTF. The sequenced DNA: TGTGCCAGCAGTTTCCTATCTCTCAGACAGGTTAACTATGGCTACACCTTC.